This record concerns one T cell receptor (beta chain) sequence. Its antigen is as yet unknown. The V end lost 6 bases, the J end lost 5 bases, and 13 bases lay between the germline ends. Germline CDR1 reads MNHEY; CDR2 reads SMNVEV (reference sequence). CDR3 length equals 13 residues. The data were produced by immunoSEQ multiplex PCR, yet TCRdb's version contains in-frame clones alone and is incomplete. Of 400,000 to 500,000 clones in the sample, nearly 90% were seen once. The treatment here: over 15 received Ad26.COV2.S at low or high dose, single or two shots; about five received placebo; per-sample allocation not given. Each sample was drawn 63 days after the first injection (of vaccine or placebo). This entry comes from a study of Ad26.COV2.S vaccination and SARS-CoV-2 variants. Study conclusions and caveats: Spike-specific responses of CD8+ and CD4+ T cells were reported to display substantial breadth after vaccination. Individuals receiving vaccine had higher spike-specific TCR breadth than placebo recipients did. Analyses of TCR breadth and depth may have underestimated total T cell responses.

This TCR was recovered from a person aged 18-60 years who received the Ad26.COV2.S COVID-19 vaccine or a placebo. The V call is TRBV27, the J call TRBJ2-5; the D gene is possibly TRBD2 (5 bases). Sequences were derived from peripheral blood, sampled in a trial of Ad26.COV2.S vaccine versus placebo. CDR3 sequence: CASRPLGGETQYF. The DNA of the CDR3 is TGTGCCAGCAGACCCCTTGGCGGGGAGACCCAGTACTTC.